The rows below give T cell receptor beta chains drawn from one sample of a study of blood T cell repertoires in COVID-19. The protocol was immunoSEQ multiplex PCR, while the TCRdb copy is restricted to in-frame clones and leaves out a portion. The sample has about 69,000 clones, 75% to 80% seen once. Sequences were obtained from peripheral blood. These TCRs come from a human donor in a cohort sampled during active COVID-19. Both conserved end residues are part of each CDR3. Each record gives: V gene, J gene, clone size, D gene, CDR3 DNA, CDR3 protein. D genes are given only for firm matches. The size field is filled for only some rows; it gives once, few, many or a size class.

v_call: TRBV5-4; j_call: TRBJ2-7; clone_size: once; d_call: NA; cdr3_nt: TGTGCCAGCAGCCCGTCGACACTCTCCTACGAGCAGTACTTC; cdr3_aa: CASSPSTLSYEQYF
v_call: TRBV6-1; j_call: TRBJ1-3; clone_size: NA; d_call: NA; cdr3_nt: TGTGCCAGCAGTGAAGCTGGTACAGGCATTTCTGGAAACACCATATATTTT; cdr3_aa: CASSEAGTGISGNTIYF
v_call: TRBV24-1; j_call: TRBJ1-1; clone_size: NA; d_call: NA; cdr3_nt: TGTGCCACCAGTGATGCGGCAGGGGTTAACACTGAAGCTTTCTTT; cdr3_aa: CATSDAAGVNTEAFF
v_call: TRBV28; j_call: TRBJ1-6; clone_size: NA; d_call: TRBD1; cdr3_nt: TGTGCCAGCGGGACAGGGAAAAATTCACCCCTCCACTTT; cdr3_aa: CASGTGKNSPLHF
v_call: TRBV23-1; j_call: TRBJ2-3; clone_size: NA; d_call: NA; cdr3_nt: TGCGCCAGCTTCTCCAGGGAAGTAAGCACAGATACGCAGTATTTT; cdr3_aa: CASFSREVSTDTQYF
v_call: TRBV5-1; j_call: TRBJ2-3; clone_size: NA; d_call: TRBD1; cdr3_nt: TGCGCCAGCAGCCGAAAGGGACAGGGCGTCACAGATACGCAGTATTTT; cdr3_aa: CASSRKGQGVTDTQYF
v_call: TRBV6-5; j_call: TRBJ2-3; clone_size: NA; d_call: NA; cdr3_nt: TGTGCCAGCAGCTTGGGGGGGGCCCGCACAGATACGCAGTATTTT; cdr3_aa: CASSLGGARTDTQYF
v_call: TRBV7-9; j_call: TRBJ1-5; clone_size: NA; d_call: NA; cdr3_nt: TGTGCCAGCAGCTTAGACAGTAGCAATCAGCCCCAGCATTTT; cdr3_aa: CASSLDSSNQPQHF
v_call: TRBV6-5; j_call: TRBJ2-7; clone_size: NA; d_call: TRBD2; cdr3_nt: TGTGCCATTTCTCCACGGGAGGGAAGCTCCTACGAGCAGTACTTC; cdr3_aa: CAISPREGSSYEQYF
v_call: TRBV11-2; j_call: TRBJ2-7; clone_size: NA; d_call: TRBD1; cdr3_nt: TGTGCCAGCAGCTTAGGGGCCATTGCTGGGACAGGGGACGAGCAGTACTTC; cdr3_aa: CASSLGAIAGTGDEQYF
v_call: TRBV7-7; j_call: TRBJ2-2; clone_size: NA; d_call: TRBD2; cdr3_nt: TGTGCTAGCAGCCCGCGGAGCGGGGGGGACGCCGGGGAGCTGTTTTTT; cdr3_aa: CASSPRSGGDAGELFF